This T cell receptor (beta chain) is from a study of T cells of healthy individuals. Germline V CDR1 and CDR2: MNHEY, SMNVEV (reference sequence). Trimming at V came to 4 bases and at J to 7 bases, leaving 3 bases not matched to a gene. The CDR3 spans 13 residues. At least ten counts were recorded for this clonotype. TCRdb re-derived calls from the 5' RACE reads in MiXCR, one entry per CDR3 protein. In the table there are more than 60,000 distinct CDR3 sequences, about 17% of which are singletons. The chain joins TRBV27 to TRBJ1-5; 8 bases are shared with TRBD1. The sequence was obtained from a human donor in good health. CDR3 sequence reads: CASSSGGRQPQHF. The CDR3 DNA sequence: TGTGCCAGCAGTTCAGGGGGCCGGCAGCCCCAGCATTTT.